This is a list of T cell receptor beta chains from one sample in a study of cytomegalovirus exposure and HLA in healthy donors. Here immunoSEQ multiplex PCR was the method, and the copy in TCRdb shows in-frame clones only, minus some. This table has some 88,000 clones, roughly 71% appearing once. Sequencing was carried out using PBMCs. The origin of the receptors is a woman aged 18-35 years in good health and CMV-seropositive. CDR3s include the opening cysteine and the closing phenylalanine or tryptophan. The D gene is left open where the match is weak. Clone size, where shown, is once, few, many, or a class for clones that have expanded.

>TRBJ2-2|TRBV2|few|.
CASSRMGATGELFF
TGTGCCAGCAGTCGGATGGGGGCCACCGGGGAGCTGTTTTTT
>TRBJ2-3|TRBV14|.|TRBD2
CASRLAGGPDTQYF
TGTGCCAGCAGATTAGCGGGGGGGCCGGATACGCAGTATTTT
>TRBJ2-5|TRBV14|.|.
CASSQDRGSRETQYF
TGTGCCAGCAGCCAAGATCGAGGCAGCAGAGAGACTCAGTACTTC
>TRBJ1-5|TRBV29-1|.|.
CSVATGSQPQHF
TGCAGCGTTGCCACAGGGAGTCAGCCCCAGCATTTT
>TRBJ2-3|TRBV5-5|.|TRBD1
CASSGIRGQADTQYF
TGTGCCAGCAGTGGCATCAGGGGGCAGGCAGATACGCAGTATTTT
>TRBJ1-3|TRBV9|.|.
CASSVESAGAGNTIYF
TGTGCCAGCAGCGTAGAATCGGCAGGGGCTGGAAACACCATATATTTT
>TRBJ2-1|TRBV11-3|once|.
CASSLSGSSYNEQFF
TGTGCCAGCAGCTTGAGCGGCAGCTCCTACAATGAGCAGTTCTTC
>TRBJ2-7|TRBV7-2|.|.
CASSDYYEQYF
TGTGCCAGCAGCGACTACTACGAGCAGTACTTC
>TRBJ2-7|TRBV18|once|TRBD1
CASSPSGTAYEQYF
TGTGCCAGCTCACCATCCGGGACAGCCTACGAGCAGTACTTC
>TRBJ2-7|TRBV5-4|.|.
CASSGGPTYEQYF
TGTGCCAGCAGCGGAGGGCCCACCTACGAGCAGTACTTC
>TRBJ2-2|TRBV7-2|.|TRBD1
CASSLGGPHTGELFF
TGTGCCAGCAGCCTAGGGGGCCCCCACACCGGGGAGCTGTTTTTT
>TRBJ2-5|TRBV18|.|TRBD1
CASSPSQGAQETQYF
TGTGCCAGCTCACCTTCCCAGGGGGCCCAAGAGACCCAGTACTTC
>TRBJ1-2|TRBV9|.|.
CASSVNRNGYTF
TGTGCCAGCAGCGTAAATCGTAATGGCTACACCTTC
>TRBJ2-7|TRBV7-2|.|TRBD2
CASSQPRLAGAREQYF
TGTGCCAGCAGCCAACCCCGACTAGCGGGAGCGCGCGAGCAGTACTTC
>TRBJ2-7|TRBV7-9|.|TRBD1
CASRGQGVSYEQYF
TGTGCCAGCAGGGGACAGGGGGTCTCCTACGAGCAGTACTTC
>TRBJ1-1|TRBV15|once|.
CATSRAIGENTEAFF
TGTGCCACCAGCAGAGCGATAGGGGAGAACACTGAAGCTTTCTTT
>TRBJ2-7|TRBV28|.|TRBD1
CASRGTGSSYEQYF
TGTGCCAGCAGGGGGACAGGCTCCTCCTACGAGCAGTACTTC
>TRBJ2-3|TRBV4-2|.|.
CASSQDQRGTDTQYF
TGTGCCAGCAGCCAAGACCAGCGGGGCACAGATACGCAGTATTTT
>TRBJ1-2|TRBV5-1|.|.
CASSSPPAGGYTF
TGCGCCAGCAGCTCCCCTCCGGCAGGGGGCTACACCTTC
>TRBJ1-2|TRBV10-3|.|.
CAISESWGSHYGYTF
TGTGCCATCAGTGAGTCCTGGGGCTCTCACTATGGCTACACCTTC
>TRBJ1-2|TRBV4-3|.|TRBD1
CASSQGQGANYGYTF
TGCGCCAGCAGCCAAGGACAGGGGGCTAACTATGGCTACACCTTC
>TRBJ2-1|TRBV27|once|.
CASSLWRERTDEQFF
TGTGCCAGCAGTTTATGGCGGGAAAGGACGGATGAGCAGTTCTTC
>TRBJ2-5|TRBV13|.|TRBD1
CASSERQGKATQYF
TGTGCCAGCAGCGAAAGACAGGGAAAGGCGACCCAGTACTTC
>TRBJ2-7|TRBV4-3|few|.
CASSQAVGGYEQYF
TGCGCCAGCAGCCAAGCGGTCGGGGGCTACGAGCAGTACTTC
>TRBJ2-3|TRBV5-5|.|.
CASSLTAGTDTQYF
TGTGCCAGCAGCTTGACGGCGGGGACAGATACGCAGTATTTT
>TRBJ2-1|TRBV27|once|.
CASSWARAGSKNEQFF
TGTGCCAGCAGTTGGGCACGAGCGGGCTCTAAGAATGAGCAGTTCTTC
>TRBJ1-5|TRBV4-2|.|.
CASSQDRQPQHF
TGTGCCAGCAGCCAAGATCGTCAGCCCCAGCATTTT
>TRBJ1-3|TRBV7-9|.|TRBD1
CASSYYPKGANTIYF
TGTGCCAGCAGCTACTACCCAAAGGGGGCGAACACCATATATTTT
>TRBJ1-5|TRBV7-2|.|TRBD1
CASSLGTGGGYHNQPQHF
TGTGCCAGCAGCCTCGGGACAGGGGGCGGGTATCACAATCAGCCCCAGCATTTT
>TRBJ1-3|TRBV15|.|TRBD1
CATSRTGASGNTIYF
TGTGCCACCAGCAGGACAGGGGCGTCTGGAAACACCATATATTTT
>TRBJ2-7|TRBV10-3|.|TRBD1
CAISDQGAYEQYF
TGTGCCATCAGTGATCAGGGGGCTTACGAGCAGTACTTC
>TRBJ1-6|TRBV28|.|.
CASEGANSPLHF
TGTGCCAGTGAAGGGGCGAATTCACCCCTCCACTTT
>TRBJ2-3|TRBV7-2|.|.
CASSLRGGADTQYF
TGTGCCAGCAGCTTAAGGGGTGGCGCAGATACGCAGTATTTT
>TRBJ1-1|TRBV15|few|.
CATSRDKRFSTEAFF
TGTGCCACCAGCAGAGATAAGAGGTTTTCCACTGAAGCTTTCTTT
>TRBJ1-5|TRBV6-4|.|.
CASSEKGNQPQHF
TGTGCCAGCAGTGAGAAGGGGAACCAGCCCCAGCATTTT
>TRBJ1-5|TRBV7-2|few|.
CASSLQGIDNQPQHF
TGTGCCAGCAGCCTCCAGGGGATTGATAATCAGCCCCAGCATTTT
>TRBJ1-1|TRBV7-2|.|.
CATGGTEAFF
TGTGCCACGGGGGGCACTGAAGCTTTCTTT
>TRBJ2-2|TRBV15|.|TRBD1
CATSGGGQGSTGELFF
TGTGCCACCAGCGGGGGGGGACAGGGGTCCACCGGGGAGCTGTTTTTT
>TRBJ1-1|TRBV28|.|.
CASSLSGGGVNTEAFF
TGTGCCAGCAGTTTGTCGGGTGGGGGGGTGAACACTGAAGCTTTCTTT
>TRBJ2-1|TRBV11-3|few|TRBD1
CASSLTQGGEQFF
TGTGCCAGCAGCTTAACACAGGGGGGTGAGCAGTTCTTC
>TRBJ2-2|TRBV9|.|.
CASTGLNTGELFF
TGTGCCAGCACCGGTTTGAACACCGGGGAGCTGTTTTTT
>TRBJ2-5|TRBV5-1|.|.
CASSLEGLGRETQYF
TGCGCCAGCAGCTTGGAGGGGTTAGGTAGGGAGACCCAGTACTTC
>TRBJ2-1|TRBV7-2|.|TRBD2
CASSPAASGSSYNEQFF
TGTGCCAGCAGCCCAGCGGCTAGCGGGAGTTCCTACAATGAGCAGTTCTTC
>TRBJ2-1|TRBV5-4|.|TRBD2
CASSLAGGGPGEQFF
TGTGCCAGCAGCTTGGCCGGGGGGGGGCCAGGTGAGCAGTTCTTC
>TRBJ2-5|TRBV6-1|.|TRBD2
CASTRSGEETQYF
TGTGCCAGCACCCGAAGCGGGGAAGAGACCCAGTACTTC
>TRBJ2-4|TRBV9|.|TRBD2
CASSEGLGTKNIQYF
TGTGCCAGCAGCGAGGGACTAGGAACCAAAAACATTCAGTACTTC